The subject of this entry is one T cell receptor beta chain. Its antigen remains unidentified. This specimen belongs to a study of tumor and adjacent non-tumor tissue in lung cancer. On the study more broadly: Aged roughly 31 to 85 years, patients included roughly eleven men and a few women with stage I to III disease.

The library came from three nested PCR rounds adapted from ARM-PCR protocols. MiXCR was run by TCRdb on the multiplex PCR reads, yielding one entry per CDR3 protein. The data contain 100,000 or so distinct CDR3 sequences, 80% of them singletons. This sample's RNA came from whole unsorted tissue. This non-tumor lung sample came from over 3 cm beyond the tumor edge. General observations from the study: Compared with tumor, normal lung showed significantly lower TCR diversity. Top 100 clones took a larger repertoire share in normal lung.

Germline V gene sequence: CDR1 LNHNV, CDR2 YYDKDF (reference sequence). This CDR3 contains 13 residues. This clonotype originated in a man aged 55 to 70 with small cell lung cancer. The sequenced material came from distant non-tumor lung tissue. V gene TRBV15 combines with J gene TRBJ2-5; TRBD2 matches 10 bases. CDR3 region: CVTSVAGGETQYF. The CDR3 DNA sequence: TGTGTGACCAGCGTAGCGGGAGGAGAGACCCAGTACTTC.